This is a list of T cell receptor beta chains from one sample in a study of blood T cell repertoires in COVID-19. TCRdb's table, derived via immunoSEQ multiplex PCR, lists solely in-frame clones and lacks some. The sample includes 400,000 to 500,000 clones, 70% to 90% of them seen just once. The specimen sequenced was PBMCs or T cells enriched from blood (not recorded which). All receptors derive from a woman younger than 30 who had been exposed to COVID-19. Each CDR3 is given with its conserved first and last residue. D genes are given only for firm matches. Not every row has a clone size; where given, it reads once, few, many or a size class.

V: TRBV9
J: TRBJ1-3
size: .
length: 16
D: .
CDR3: CASSGGHHLSGNTIYF

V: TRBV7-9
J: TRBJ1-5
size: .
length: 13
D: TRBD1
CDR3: CASSLGQGRPQHF

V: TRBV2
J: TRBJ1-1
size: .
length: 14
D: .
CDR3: CASKQGRVNTEAFF

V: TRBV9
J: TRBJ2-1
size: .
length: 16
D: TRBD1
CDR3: CASSARGQGSRNEQFF

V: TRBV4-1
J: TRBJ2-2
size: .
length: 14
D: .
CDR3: CASSPQGRTGELFF

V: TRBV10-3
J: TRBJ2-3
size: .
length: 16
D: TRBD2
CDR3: CAIRYETSGAPGSQYF

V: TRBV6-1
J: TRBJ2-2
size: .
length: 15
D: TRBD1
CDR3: CASSEIQGTTGELFF

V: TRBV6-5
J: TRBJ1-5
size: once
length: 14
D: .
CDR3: CASSYTGYNQPQHF

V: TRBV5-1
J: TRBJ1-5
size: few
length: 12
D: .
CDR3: CASVAGYQPQHF

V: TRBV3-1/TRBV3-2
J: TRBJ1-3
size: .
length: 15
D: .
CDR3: CASSRIGGSGNTIYF

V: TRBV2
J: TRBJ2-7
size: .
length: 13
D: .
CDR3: CASSVTLSPEQYF